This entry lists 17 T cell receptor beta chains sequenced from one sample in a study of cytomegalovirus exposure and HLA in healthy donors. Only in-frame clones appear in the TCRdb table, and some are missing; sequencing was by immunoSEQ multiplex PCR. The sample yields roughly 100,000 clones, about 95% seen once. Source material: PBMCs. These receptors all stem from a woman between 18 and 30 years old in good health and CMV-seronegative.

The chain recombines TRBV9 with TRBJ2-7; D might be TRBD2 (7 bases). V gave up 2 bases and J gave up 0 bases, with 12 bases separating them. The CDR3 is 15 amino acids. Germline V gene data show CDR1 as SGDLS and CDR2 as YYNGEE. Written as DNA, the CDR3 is TGTGCCAGCAGCGTGGAGGGGGGGAGCTCCTACGAGCAGTACTTC. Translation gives CASSVEGGSSYEQYF.

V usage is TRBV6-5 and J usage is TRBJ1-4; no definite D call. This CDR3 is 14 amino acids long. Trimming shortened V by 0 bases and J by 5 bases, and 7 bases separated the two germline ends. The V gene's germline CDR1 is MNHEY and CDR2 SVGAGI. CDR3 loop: CASSYSRRNEKLFF. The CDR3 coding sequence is TGTGCCAGCAGTTACTCGCGTCGGAATGAAAAACTGTTTTTT.

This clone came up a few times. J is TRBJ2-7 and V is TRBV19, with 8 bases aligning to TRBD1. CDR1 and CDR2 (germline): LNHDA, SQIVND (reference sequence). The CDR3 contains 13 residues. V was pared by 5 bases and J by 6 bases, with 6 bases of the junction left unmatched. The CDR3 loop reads CASSPPTGAEQYF. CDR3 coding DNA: TGTGCCAGTAGTCCGCCGACAGGGGCCGAGCAGTACTTC.

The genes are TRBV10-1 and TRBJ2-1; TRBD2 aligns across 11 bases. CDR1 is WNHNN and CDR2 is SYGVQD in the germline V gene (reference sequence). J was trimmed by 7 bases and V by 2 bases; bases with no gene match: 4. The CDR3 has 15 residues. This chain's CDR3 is CASSEMSSGRNEQFF. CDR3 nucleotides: TGCGCCAGCAGTGAGATGTCTAGCGGGAGGAATGAGCAGTTCTTC.

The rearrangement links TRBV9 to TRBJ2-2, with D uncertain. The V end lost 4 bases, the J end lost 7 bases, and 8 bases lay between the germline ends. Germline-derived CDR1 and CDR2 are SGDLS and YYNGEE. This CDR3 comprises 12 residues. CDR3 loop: CASSSLDGELFF. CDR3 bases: TGTGCCAGCAGCAGCCTCGACGGGGAGCTGTTTTTT.

DNA of the CDR3: TGTGCCAGCAGCCAAGATCTGCCGGGGGGCAGCGACGAGCAGTACTTC. It is translated as CASSQDLPGGSDEQYF. This chain joins TRBV4-2 and TRBJ2-7, with D tentatively TRBD2 (7 bases). Between the trimmed V and J ends, which lost 0 bases and 5 bases, there was a span of 17 bases. The germline gives CDR1 LGHNA, CDR2 YNFKEQ. The CDR3 extends over 16 amino acids.

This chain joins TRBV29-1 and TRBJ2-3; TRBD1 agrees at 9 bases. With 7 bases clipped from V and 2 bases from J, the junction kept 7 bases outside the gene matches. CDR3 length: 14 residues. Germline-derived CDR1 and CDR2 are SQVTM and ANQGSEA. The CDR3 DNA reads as TGCAGCGCCTCGGACAGGGGTAACACAGATACGCAGTATTTT. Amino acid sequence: CSASDRGNTDTQYF.

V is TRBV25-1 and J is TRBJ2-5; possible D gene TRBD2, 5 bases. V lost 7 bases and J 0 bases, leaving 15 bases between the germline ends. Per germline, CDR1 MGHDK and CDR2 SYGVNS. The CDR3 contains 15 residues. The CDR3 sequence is CASTRGVSYQETQYF. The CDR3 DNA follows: TGTGCCAGCACCCGGGGAGTTTCGTACCAAGAGACCCAGTACTTC.

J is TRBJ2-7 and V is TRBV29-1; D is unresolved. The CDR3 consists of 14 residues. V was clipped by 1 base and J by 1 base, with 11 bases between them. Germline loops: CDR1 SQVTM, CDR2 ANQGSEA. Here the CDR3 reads CSVEVEVSSYEQYF. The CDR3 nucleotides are TGCAGCGTTGAAGTTGAGGTTAGTTCCTACGAGCAGTACTTC.

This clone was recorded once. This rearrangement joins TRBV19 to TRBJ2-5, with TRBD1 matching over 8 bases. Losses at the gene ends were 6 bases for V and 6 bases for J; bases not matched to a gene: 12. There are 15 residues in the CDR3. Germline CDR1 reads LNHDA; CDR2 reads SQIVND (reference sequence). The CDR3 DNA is TGTGCCAGTAGACGACAGGCAGGGGGCGAGCAGACCCAGTACTTC. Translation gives CASRRQAGGEQTQYF.

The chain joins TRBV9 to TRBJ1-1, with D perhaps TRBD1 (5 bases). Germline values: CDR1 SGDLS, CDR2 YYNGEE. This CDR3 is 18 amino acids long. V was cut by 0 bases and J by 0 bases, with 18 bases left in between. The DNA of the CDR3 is TGTGCCAGCAGCGTAGGTATCTGGGTGGGGACTATGAACACTGAAGCTTTCTTT. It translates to CASSVGIWVGTMNTEAFF. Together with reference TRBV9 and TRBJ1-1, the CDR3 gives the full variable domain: DSGVTQTPKHLITATGQRVTLRCSPRSGDLSVYWYQQSLDQGLQFLIQYYNGEERAKGNILERFSAQQFPDLHSELNLSSLELGDSALYFCASSVGIWVGTMNTEAFFGQGTRLTVV.

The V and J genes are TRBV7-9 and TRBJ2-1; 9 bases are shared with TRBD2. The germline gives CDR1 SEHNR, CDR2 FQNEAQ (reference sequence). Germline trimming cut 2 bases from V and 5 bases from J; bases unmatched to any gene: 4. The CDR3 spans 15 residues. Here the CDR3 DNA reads TGTGCCAGCAGCTTACAACTAGCGGGTAACAATGAGCAGTTCTTC. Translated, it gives CASSLQLAGNNEQFF.

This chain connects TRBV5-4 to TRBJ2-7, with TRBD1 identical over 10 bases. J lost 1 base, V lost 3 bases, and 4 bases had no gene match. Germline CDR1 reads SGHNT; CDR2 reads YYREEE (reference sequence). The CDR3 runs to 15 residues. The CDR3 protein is CASSYGTGASYEQYF. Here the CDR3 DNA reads TGTGCCAGCAGCTACGGGACAGGGGCTTCCTACGAGCAGTACTTC.

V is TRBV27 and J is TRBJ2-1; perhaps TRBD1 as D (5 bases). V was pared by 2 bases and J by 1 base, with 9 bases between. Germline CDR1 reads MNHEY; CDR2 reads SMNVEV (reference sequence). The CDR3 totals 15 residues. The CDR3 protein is CASSLRGNSYNEQFF. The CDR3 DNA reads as TGTGCCAGCAGTTTAAGGGGCAATTCCTACAATGAGCAGTTCTTC.

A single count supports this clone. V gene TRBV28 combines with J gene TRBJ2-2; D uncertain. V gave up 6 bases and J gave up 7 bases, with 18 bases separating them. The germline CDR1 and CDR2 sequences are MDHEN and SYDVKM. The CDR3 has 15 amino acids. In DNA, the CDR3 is TGTGCCAGCAGGCCGAAAGAGCGCCAAATCGGGGAGCTGTTTTTT. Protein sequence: CASRPKERQIGELFF.

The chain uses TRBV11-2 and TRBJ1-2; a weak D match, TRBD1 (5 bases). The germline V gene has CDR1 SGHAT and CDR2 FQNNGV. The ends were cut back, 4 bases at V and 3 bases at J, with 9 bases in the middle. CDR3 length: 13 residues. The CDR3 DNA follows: TGTGCCAGCAGCTCAGGGTGGGACTATGGCTACACCTTC. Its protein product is CASSSGWDYGYTF. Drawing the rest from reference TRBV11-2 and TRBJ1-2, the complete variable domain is EAGVAQSPRYKIIEKRQSVAFWCNPISGHATLYWYQQILGQGPKLLIQFQNNGVVDDSQLPKDRFSAERLKGVDSTLKIQPAKLEDSAVYLCASSSGWDYGYTFGSGTRLTVV.

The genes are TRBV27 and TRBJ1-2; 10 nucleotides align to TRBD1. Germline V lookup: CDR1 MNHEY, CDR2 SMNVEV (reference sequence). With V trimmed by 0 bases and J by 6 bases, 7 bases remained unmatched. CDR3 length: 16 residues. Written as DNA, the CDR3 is TGTGCCAGCAGTTTATCTCAGAAAGGGACAGGGGATGGCTACACCTTC. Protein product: CASSLSQKGTGDGYTF.